These 30 T cell receptor beta chains originate from one sample sequenced in a study of blood T cell repertoires in COVID-19. Sequencing was performed with immunoSEQ multiplex PCR; in TCRdb, only in-frame clones are kept and a portion is missing. The sample has about 14,000 clones, approximately 78% seen once. Material: peripheral blood. The receptors come from a man at least 80 years old with active or convalescent COVID-19.

The V and J genes are TRBV18 and TRBJ2-7; D perhaps matches TRBD2 (7 bases). The length of the CDR3 is 17 residues. Germline V gene data show CDR1 as KGHSH and CDR2 as LQKENI. V was trimmed by 1 base and J by 2 bases, leaving 18 bases between them. CDR3 in amino acids: CASSPLRGGARPYEQYF. The CDR3 coding sequence is TGTGCCAGCTCACCACTCAGAGGGGGGGCGCGCCCCTACGAGCAGTACTTC. Combining the CDR3 with reference TRBV18 and TRBJ2-7 gives the whole variable domain NAGVMQNPRHLVRRRGQEARLRCSPMKGHSHVYWYRQLPEEGLKFMVYLQKENIIDESGMPKERFSAEFPKEGPSILRIQQVVRGDSAAYFCASSPLRGGARPYEQYFGPGTRLTVT.

J is TRBJ2-7 and V is TRBV9, with D perhaps TRBD1 (6 bases). V was pared by 2 bases and J by 0 bases, with 9 bases between. Germline assignment: CDR1 SGDLS and CDR2 YYNGEE. This CDR3 spans 14 amino acids. CDR3 residues: CASSVTGNSYEQYF. The CDR3 nucleotides read TGTGCCAGCAGCGTGACAGGAAACTCCTACGAGCAGTACTTC.

This rearrangement joins TRBV29-1 to TRBJ1-4, with 7 bases that match TRBD1. This CDR3 has 13 residues. V gave up 6 bases and J gave up 3 bases; unmatched junction bases: 4. CDR1 SQVTM and CDR2 ANQGSEA come from the germline V gene. The CDR3 sequence is CSVQTGSNEKLFF. The CDR3 DNA is TGCAGCGTGCAGACAGGGTCTAATGAAAAACTGTTTTTT. Based on the CDR3 plus reference TRBV29-1 and TRBJ1-4, the full variable domain is SAVISQKPSRDICQRGTSLTIQCQVDSQVTMMFWYRQQPGQSLTLIATANQGSEATYESGFVIDKFPISRPNLTFSTLTVSNMSPEDSSIYLCSVQTGSNEKLFFGSGTQLSVL.

The chain couples TRBV4-2 to TRBJ1-1; 8 bases are a match to TRBD1. This CDR3 region has 15 residues. The trim removed 1 base at V and 3 bases at J, leaving 4 bases unmatched. CDR1 is LGHNA, CDR2 YNFKEQ, per germline. The CDR3 reads CASSQAGTGDTEAFF. The CDR3 DNA reads TGTGCCAGCAGCCAAGCAGGGACAGGAGACACTGAAGCTTTCTTT.

The rearrangement joins TRBV10-3 to TRBJ2-5; 7 nucleotides match TRBD2. The V gene's germline CDR1 is ENHRY and CDR2 SYGVKD. The CDR3 is 17 residues long. The V segment lost 2 bases and the J segment 5 bases; nucleotides outside the gene matches: 14. The CDR3 protein is CAISEGGVAGSTETQYF. The CDR3 bases are TGTGCCATCAGTGAGGGTGGAGTAGCGGGCTCCACGGAGACCCAGTACTTC.

V and J are TRBV9 and TRBJ1-3, with TRBD1 matching 8 bases. Germline-derived CDR1 and CDR2 are SGDLS and YYNGEE. Trimming took 2 bases from V and 0 from J; bases not matched to a gene: 4. The CDR3 is 16 amino acids. The CDR3: CASSVDRGNSGNTIYF. CDR3 DNA: TGTGCCAGCAGCGTCGACAGGGGAAACTCTGGAAACACCATATATTTT.

The CDR3 DNA follows: TGTGCCAGTAGTATCCAAGGACGGGGATATGGCTACACCTTC. Its protein product is CASSIQGRGYGYTF. The chain employs TRBV19 and TRBJ1-2, with D unresolved. CDR3 length: 14 amino acids. Germline V gives CDR1 LNHDA, CDR2 SQIVND (reference sequence). Deletions cut 3 bases from V and 5 bases from J, with 13 bases between.

This rearrangement joins TRBV19 to TRBJ2-3, with 7 bases fitting TRBD1. Looked up from germline, CDR1 is LNHDA and CDR2 is SQIVND (reference sequence). The CDR3 spans 15 residues. V dropped 7 bases and J dropped 3; count of bases not matched to a gene: 10. The CDR3 spells CASKQGPLSTDTQYF. In DNA form, the CDR3 reads TGTGCCAGTAAACAGGGGCCCCTTTCGACAGATACGCAGTATTTT.

This chain joins TRBV6-1 and TRBJ2-3; 12 bases fit TRBD2. This CDR3 has 15 amino acids. Looked up from germline, CDR1 is MNHNS and CDR2 is SASEGT. Trimming at V came to 1 base and at J to 6 bases, leaving 2 bases not matched to a gene. CDR3: CASSEGTSGADTQYF. The CDR3 nucleotides are TGTGCCAGCAGTGAAGGGACTAGCGGGGCGGATACGCAGTATTTT.

The J gene is TRBJ1-3, the V gene TRBV10-1, with D hard to call. Per germline, CDR1 WNHNN and CDR2 SYGVQD (reference sequence). V was pared by 3 bases and J by 0 bases, with 9 bases between. The CDR3 totals 15 residues. The chain's CDR3 is CASSEYRDSGNTIYF. The CDR3 DNA sequence: TGCGCCAGCAGTGAATATCGGGACTCTGGAAACACCATATATTTT.

The chain joins TRBV4-1 to TRBJ2-3; TRBD1 agrees at 9 bases. The CDR3 has 16 residues. V lost 5 bases and J lost 4; bases outside the gene matches: 10. The V gene's germline CDR1 is MGHRA and CDR2 YSYEKL. The CDR3 loop reads CASSADRGLLADTQYF. CDR3 coding DNA: TGCGCCAGCAGCGCGGACAGGGGCCTTTTGGCAGATACGCAGTATTTT.

CDR3 nucleotide sequence: TGTGCCAGCAGTCTAGCGGGGGGGCAAGGGACGCAGTATTTT. Translating it yields CASSLAGGQGTQYF. The chain employs TRBV27 and TRBJ2-3; 12 bases line up with TRBD2. CDR1 is MNHEY, CDR2 SMNVEV, per germline (reference sequence). Germline trimming cut 5 bases from V and 9 bases from J; bases unmatched to any gene: 6. CDR3 length: 14 amino acids.

The rearrangement joins TRBV18 to TRBJ2-5; D might be TRBD2 (5 bases). There are 14 residues in the CDR3. Germline loops: CDR1 KGHSH, CDR2 LQKENI. V was cut by 4 bases and J by 1 base, with 10 bases left in between. The CDR3 spells CASSLRGGQETQYF. The CDR3 DNA reads TGTGCCAGCTCACTGAGAGGAGGCCAAGAGACCCAGTACTTC.

The chain has TRBV7-3 and TRBJ2-2, with D perhaps matching TRBD1 (6 bases). Germline V CDR1 and CDR2: SGHTA, FQGTGA. The CDR3 has 14 residues. Trimming cost V 5 bases and J 7 bases, with 14 bases left between them. The CDR3 is CASSIQPGVGELFF. CDR3 nucleotide sequence: TGTGCCAGCAGCATCCAGCCAGGGGTCGGGGAGCTGTTTTTT.

CDR3 nucleotides: TGTGCCAGCAGCGTAGAATTGGGGGCTCTTGGAGCCAAAAACATTCAGTACTTC. Residues: CASSVELGALGAKNIQYF. The V gene is TRBV9, the J gene TRBJ2-4; tentative D call: TRBD1 (6 bases). With 0 bases removed from V and 0 bases from J, the gap between germline ends came to 16 bases. The CDR3 covers 18 residues. Germline lookup yields CDR1 SGDLS and CDR2 YYNGEE.

The chain is built from TRBV5-1 and TRBJ2-7; 10 bases match TRBD2. After removal of 2 bases from V and 0 bases from J, the junction contained 2 bases not matched to a gene. This CDR3 is built from 15 residues. The germline CDR1 and CDR2 sequences are SGHRS and YFSETQ. The CDR3 coding sequence is TGCGCCAGCAGCTTAGCTAGCGGGGGCTCCTACGAGCAGTACTTC. Its protein is CASSLASGGSYEQYF.

The chain couples TRBV19 to TRBJ1-1; no clear D. Germline lookup yields CDR1 LNHDA and CDR2 SQIVND (reference sequence). This CDR3 is built from 15 residues. Trimming removed 2 bases from V and 4 bases from J, with 14 bases in between. The CDR3 sequence: CASSIFGSLGTEAFF. CDR3 nucleotide sequence: TGTGCCAGTAGTATATTTGGGAGCTTGGGCACTGAAGCTTTCTTT.

The chain carries TRBV11-2 and TRBJ2-3; 13 nucleotides match TRBD2. The CDR3 is made up of 18 amino acids. CDR1 SGHAT and CDR2 FQNNGV come from the germline V gene. Unmatched junction bases numbered 13, after V lost 2 bases and J lost 8 bases. For the CDR3, the DNA is TGTGCCAGCAGCTTAAATGGCGACCGGACTAGCGGGGGTGGTACGCAGTATTTT. Translated, it gives CASSLNGDRTSGGGTQYF.

V is TRBV28 and J is TRBJ2-5; 7 bases fit TRBD1. The germline V gene encodes CDR1 MDHEN and CDR2 SYDVKM. The CDR3 length is 13 residues. V lost 5 bases to trimming and J lost 4 bases; unmatched junction nucleotides: 4. CDR3 protein: CASSQGGLETQYF. The CDR3 nucleotides are TGTGCCAGCAGTCAAGGGGGCCTAGAGACCCAGTACTTC.

The V gene is TRBV5-5, the J gene TRBJ1-1, with 7 bases that match TRBD1. The length of the CDR3 is 17 residues. Unmatched junction bases numbered 12, after V lost 4 bases and J lost 0 bases. Germline V CDR1 and CDR2: SGHKS, YYEKEE (reference sequence). The CDR3 loop is CASSPTLQGIMNTEAFF. The CDR3 DNA sequence: TGTGCCAGCAGCCCGACCCTACAGGGGATTATGAACACTGAAGCTTTCTTT.

The V and J genes are TRBV6-2 or TRBV6-3 and TRBJ2-3, with TRBD2 matching over 12 bases. Germline assignment: CDR1 MNHEY and CDR2 SVGEGT. Losses at the gene ends were 6 bases for V and 0 bases for J; bases not matched to a gene: 13. This CDR3 has 19 amino acids. CDR3: CASSLPTSGGERSTDTQYF. CDR3 DNA sequence: TGTGCCAGCAGCCTCCCGACTAGCGGGGGAGAGCGTAGCACAGATACGCAGTATTTT.

The chain combines TRBV5-6 with TRBJ1-5; possibly TRBD1 for D (6 bases). V lost 3 bases, J lost 7 bases, and 8 bases lay in between. The CDR3 runs 12 residues. Germline-derived CDR1 and CDR2 are SGHDT and YYEEEE. The chain's CDR3 is CASSYRDQPQHF. CDR3 DNA sequence: TGTGCCAGCAGCTACAGGGACCAGCCCCAGCATTTT.

This chain joins TRBV11-3 and TRBJ2-7, with 7 bases identical to TRBD2. The length of the CDR3 is 16 residues. V shed 4 bases, J shed 0 bases, and the junction held 9 bases outside the gene matches. From germline, CDR1 is SGHNT and CDR2 YENEEA. Here the CDR3 reads CASSSRGSGPSYEQYF. The CDR3 nucleotides read TGTGCCAGCAGCTCAAGGGGTAGCGGGCCCTCCTACGAGCAGTACTTC.

This clone has a single count. The V call is TRBV7-9, the J call TRBJ2-7; TRBD1 matches at 11 bases. The CDR3 totals 15 residues. V lost 5 bases, J lost 6 bases, and 9 bases stayed unmatched. Germline assignment: CDR1 SEHNR and CDR2 FQNEAQ (reference sequence). The CDR3 DNA sequence: TGTGCCAGCAGCCACATGGACAGGGGGCACCTCGAGCAGTACTTC. Translated: CASSHMDRGHLEQYF.

The V and J genes are TRBV29-1 and TRBJ2-3; 16 nucleotides agree with TRBD2. Trimming cost V 3 bases and J 0 bases; bases outside gene matches: 3. The CDR3 extends over 17 amino acids. Germline CDR1 SQVTM, CDR2 ANQGSEA. CDR3 DNA sequence: TGCAGCGTTGAGGGACTAGCGGGGGGGCTGAGCACAGATACGCAGTATTTT. It translates to CSVEGLAGGLSTDTQYF.

The V call is TRBV18, the J call TRBJ2-7; possibly TRBD2 for D (6 bases). Trimming removed 6 bases at V and 4 bases at J, with 19 bases between. CDR1 is KGHSH and CDR2 is LQKENI in the germline V gene. CDR3 length: 15 amino acids. Here the CDR3 reads CASSYSGGLEYEQYF. CDR3 DNA sequence: TGTGCCAGCTCTTACAGTGGGGGGTTGGAGTACGAGCAGTACTTC.

This clone has just one count. The gene calls are TRBV7-8 and TRBJ1-4, with unresolved D. CDR1 and CDR2 from the germline V gene are SGHVS and FQNEAQ. The CDR3 runs to 15 residues. Trimming shortened V by 0 bases and J by 7 bases, and 12 bases separated the two germline ends. CDR3 sequence: CASSLAPRITEKLFF. The CDR3 bases are TGTGCCAGCAGCTTAGCCCCCAGAATCACTGAAAAACTGTTTTTT. The full variable domain, in which reference TRBV7-8 and TRBJ1-4 provide the parts outside the CDR3, is GAGVSQSPRYKVAKRGQDVALRCDPISGHVSLFWYQQALGQGPEFLTYFQNEAQLDKSGLPSDRFFAERPEGSVSTLKIQRTQQEDSAVYLCASSLAPRITEKLFFGSGTQLSVL.

The chain couples TRBV11-3 to TRBJ2-7; tentatively, D is TRBD1 (6 bases). Germline assignment: CDR1 SGHNT and CDR2 YENEEA. The CDR3 extends over 12 amino acids. The germline V and J ends were trimmed by 1 base and 6 bases, with 7 bases remaining between them. The CDR3 reads CASSLAGVEQYF. In nucleotides, the CDR3 is TGTGCCAGCAGCTTAGCAGGGGTCGAGCAGTACTTC. The entire variable domain, with the rest obtained from reference TRBV11-3 and TRBJ2-7, is as follows: EAGVVQSPRYKIIEKKQPVAFWCNPISGHNTLYWYLQNLGQGPELLIRYENEEAVDDSQLPKDRFSAERLKGVDSTLKIQPAELGDSAVYLCASSLAGVEQYFGPGTRLTVT.

V usage is TRBV2 and J usage is TRBJ1-6; the D is unclear. The CDR3 is made up of 14 amino acids. The V end was cut by 5 bases, the J end by 7 bases, with 12 bases between. Looked up from germline, CDR1 is SNHLY and CDR2 is FYNNEI. The CDR3 DNA sequence: TGTGCCAGCAGTTTCGTTGCGGAGAATTCACCCCTCCACTTT. It yields the protein CASSFVAENSPLHF.

This clone has a handful of counts. The V and J genes are TRBV28 and TRBJ1-2; maybe TRBD1 (6 bases). The CDR3 has 13 residues. V dropped 4 bases and J dropped 2 bases, with 8 bases sitting between them. Germline lookup yields CDR1 MDHEN and CDR2 SYDVKM. The CDR3 coding sequence is TGTGCCAGCAGTTCCGGGACAAACTATGGCTACACCTTC. Protein sequence: CASSSGTNYGYTF.